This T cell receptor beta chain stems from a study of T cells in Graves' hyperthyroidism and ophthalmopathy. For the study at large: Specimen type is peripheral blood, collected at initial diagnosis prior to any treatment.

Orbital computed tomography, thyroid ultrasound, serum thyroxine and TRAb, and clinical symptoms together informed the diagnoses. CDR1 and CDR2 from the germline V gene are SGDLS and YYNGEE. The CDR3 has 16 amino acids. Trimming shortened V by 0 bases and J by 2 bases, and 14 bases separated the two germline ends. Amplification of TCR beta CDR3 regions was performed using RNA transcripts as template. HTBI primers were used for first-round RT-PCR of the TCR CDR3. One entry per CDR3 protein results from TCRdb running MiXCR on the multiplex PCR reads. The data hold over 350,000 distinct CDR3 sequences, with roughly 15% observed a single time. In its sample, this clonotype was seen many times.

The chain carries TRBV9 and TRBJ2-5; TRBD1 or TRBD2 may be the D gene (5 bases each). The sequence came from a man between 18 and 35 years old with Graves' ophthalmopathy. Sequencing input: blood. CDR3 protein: CASSVAGGGGQETQYF. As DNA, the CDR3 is TGTGCCAGCAGCGTAGCGGGTGGGGGTGGTCAAGAGACCCAGTACTTC.